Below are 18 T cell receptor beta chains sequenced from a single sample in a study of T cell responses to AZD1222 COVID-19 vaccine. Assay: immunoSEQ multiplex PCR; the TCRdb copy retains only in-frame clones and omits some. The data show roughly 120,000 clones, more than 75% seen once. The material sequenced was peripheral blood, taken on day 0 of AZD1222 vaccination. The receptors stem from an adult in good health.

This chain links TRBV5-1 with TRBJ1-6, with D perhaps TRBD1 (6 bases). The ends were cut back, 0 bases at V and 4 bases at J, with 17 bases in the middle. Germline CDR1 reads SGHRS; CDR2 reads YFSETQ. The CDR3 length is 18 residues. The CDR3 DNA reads TGCGCCAGCAGCTTGGAGGTTAGGGGGTACCATTATAATTCACCCCTCCACTTT. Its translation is CASSLEVRGYHYNSPLHF.

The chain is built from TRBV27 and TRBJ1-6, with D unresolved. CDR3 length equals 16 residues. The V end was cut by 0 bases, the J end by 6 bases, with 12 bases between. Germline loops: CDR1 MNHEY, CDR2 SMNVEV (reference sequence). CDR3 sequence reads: CASSLSLGLGNSPLHF. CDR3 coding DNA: TGTGCCAGCAGTTTATCGCTGGGGTTAGGTAATTCACCCCTCCACTTT.

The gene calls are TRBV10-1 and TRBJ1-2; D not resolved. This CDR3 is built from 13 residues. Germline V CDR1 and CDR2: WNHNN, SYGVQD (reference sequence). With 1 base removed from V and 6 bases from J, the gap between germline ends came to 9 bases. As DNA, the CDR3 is TGCGCCAGCAGTGAGTTCGTGCGCGATGGCTACACCTTC. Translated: CASSEFVRDGYTF.

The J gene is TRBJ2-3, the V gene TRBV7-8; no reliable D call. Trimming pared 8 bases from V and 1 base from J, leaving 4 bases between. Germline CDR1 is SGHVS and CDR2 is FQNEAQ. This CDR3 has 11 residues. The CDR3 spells CASLGTDTQYF. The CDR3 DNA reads TGTGCCAGCTTGGGCACAGATACGCAGTATTTT.

CDR3 residues: CASSLAGRTSNQPQHF. The CDR3 coding sequence is TGTGCCAGCAGTTTGGCAGGGCGGACTAGCAATCAGCCCCAGCATTTT. This chain connects TRBV27 to TRBJ1-5; weak D call: TRBD1 (5 bases). The CDR3 contains 16 residues. V shed 3 bases and J shed 0 bases, with 12 bases lying between them. Germline CDR1 is MNHEY and CDR2 is SMNVEV (reference sequence).

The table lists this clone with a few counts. The CDR3 nucleotides read TGTGCCAGCAGCGTGGACAGGGGCTATGGCTACACCTTC. Amino acids: CASSVDRGYGYTF. This chain connects TRBV11-2 to TRBJ1-2; 9 bases are a match to TRBD1. Germline trimming cut 5 bases from V and 4 bases from J; bases unmatched to any gene: 2. Germline assignment: CDR1 SGHAT and CDR2 FQNNGV. This CDR3 has 13 amino acids.

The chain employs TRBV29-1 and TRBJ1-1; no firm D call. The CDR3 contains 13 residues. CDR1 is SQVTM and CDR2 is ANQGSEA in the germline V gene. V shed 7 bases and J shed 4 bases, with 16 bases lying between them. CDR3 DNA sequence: TGCAGCGGACAAGGTAGGGAGGGCACTGAAGCTTTCTTT. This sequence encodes CSGQGREGTEAFF. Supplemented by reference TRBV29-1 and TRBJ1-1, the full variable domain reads SAVISQKPSRDICQRGTSLTIQCQVDSQVTMMFWYRQQPGQSLTLIATANQGSEATYESGFVIDKFPISRPNLTFSTLTVSNMSPEDSSIYLCSGQGREGTEAFFGQGTRLTVV.

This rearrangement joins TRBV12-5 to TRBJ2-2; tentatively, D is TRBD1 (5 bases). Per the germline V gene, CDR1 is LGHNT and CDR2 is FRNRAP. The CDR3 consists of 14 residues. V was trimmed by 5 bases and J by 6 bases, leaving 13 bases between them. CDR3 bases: TGTGCTAGTGGTACCGACCCAGGGTCCGGGGAGCTGTTTTTT. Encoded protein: CASGTDPGSGELFF.

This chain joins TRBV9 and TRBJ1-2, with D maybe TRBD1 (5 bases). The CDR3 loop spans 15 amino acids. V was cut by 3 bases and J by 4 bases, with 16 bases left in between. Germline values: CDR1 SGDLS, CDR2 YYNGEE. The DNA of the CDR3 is TGTGCCAGCAGCGAGACGACGGGGCAGGGCTATGGCTACACCTTC. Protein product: CASSETTGQGYGYTF.

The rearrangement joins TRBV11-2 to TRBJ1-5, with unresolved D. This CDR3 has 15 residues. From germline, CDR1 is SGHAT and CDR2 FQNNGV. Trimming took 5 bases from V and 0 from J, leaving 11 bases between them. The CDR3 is CASSPGPTSNQPQHF. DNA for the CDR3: TGTGCCAGCAGCCCAGGACCCACTAGCAATCAGCCCCAGCATTTT.

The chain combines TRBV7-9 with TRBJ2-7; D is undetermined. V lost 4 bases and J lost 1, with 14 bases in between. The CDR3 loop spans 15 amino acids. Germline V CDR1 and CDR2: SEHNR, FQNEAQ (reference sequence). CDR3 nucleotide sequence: TGTGCCAGCAGCTCGAGACCCGGGCGATCCTACGAGCAGTACTTC. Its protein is CASSSRPGRSYEQYF.

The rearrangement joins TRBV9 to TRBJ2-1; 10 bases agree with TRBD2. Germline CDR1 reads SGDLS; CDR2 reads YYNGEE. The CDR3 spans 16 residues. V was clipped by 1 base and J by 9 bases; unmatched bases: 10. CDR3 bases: TGTGCCAGCAGCGTATCAGCGGGGGGGCGTAGGATTGAGCAGTTCTTC. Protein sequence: CASSVSAGGRRIEQFF.

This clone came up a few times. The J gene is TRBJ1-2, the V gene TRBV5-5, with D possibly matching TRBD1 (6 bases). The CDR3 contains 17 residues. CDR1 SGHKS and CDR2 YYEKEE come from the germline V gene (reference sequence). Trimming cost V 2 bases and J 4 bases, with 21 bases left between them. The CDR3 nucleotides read TGTGCCAGCAGCTTAGGAGTACAGGGAACTATGGGCTATGGCTACACCTTC. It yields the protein CASSLGVQGTMGYGYTF.

Here the CDR3 reads CASSFDNKQYF. In DNA form, the CDR3 reads TGTGCCAGCAGTTTCGACAATAAGCAGTACTTC. This sequence joins TRBV6-2 or TRBV6-3 and TRBJ2-7; no reliable D call. Germline-derived CDR1 and CDR2 are MNHEY and SVGEGT. The germline V and J ends were trimmed by 4 bases and 8 bases, with 9 bases remaining between them. The CDR3 sequence is 11 residues long.

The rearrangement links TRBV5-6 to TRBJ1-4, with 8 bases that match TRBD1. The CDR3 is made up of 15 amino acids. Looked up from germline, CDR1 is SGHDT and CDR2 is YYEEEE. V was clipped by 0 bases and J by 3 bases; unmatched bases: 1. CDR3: CASSLETGANEKLFF. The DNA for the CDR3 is TGTGCCAGCAGCTTGGAGACAGGGGCTAATGAAAAACTGTTTTTT.

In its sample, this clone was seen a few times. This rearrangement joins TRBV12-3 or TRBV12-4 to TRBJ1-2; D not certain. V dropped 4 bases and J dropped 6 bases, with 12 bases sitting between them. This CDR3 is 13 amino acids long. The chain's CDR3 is CASSSTDAHGYTF. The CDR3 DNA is TGTGCCAGCAGTTCGACGGACGCTCATGGCTACACCTTC.

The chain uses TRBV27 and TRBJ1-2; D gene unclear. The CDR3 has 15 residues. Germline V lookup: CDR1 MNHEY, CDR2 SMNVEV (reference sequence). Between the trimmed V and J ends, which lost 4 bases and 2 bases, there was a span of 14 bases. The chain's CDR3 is CASSYLTSANYGYTF. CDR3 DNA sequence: TGTGCCAGCAGTTATCTCACCTCGGCCAACTATGGCTACACCTTC.

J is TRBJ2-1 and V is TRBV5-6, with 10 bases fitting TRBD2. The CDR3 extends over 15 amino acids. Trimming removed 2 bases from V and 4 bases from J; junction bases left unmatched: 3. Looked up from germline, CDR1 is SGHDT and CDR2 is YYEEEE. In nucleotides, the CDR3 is TGTGCCAGCAGCTTACTAGCGGGGAGGTACAATGAGCAGTTCTTC. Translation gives CASSLLAGRYNEQFF.